This TCR beta chain was retrieved from a study of CD8+ T cells in alopecia areata. About the study: Treated patients received oral tofacitinib, 5 to 10 mg twice daily. For 6 to 18 months, tofacitinib was taken, and 6 months off drug followed. Findings and limits, study-wide: Clarity of TCR sharing across patients fell short of that in mice, possibly HLA-related.

The CDR3 has 13 residues. Trimming left V 6 bases short and J 1 base short, with 4 bases between. The germline CDR1 and CDR2 sequences are MNHEY and SMNVEV (reference sequence). Sequencing relied on a cDNA template that was reverse transcribed from extracted RNA. Some clones are missing from TCRdb's copy, which holds only in-frame ones; the method was immunoSEQ multiplex PCR. The sample holds about 200,000 clones, less than 65% seen once. Described treatment: oral pan-JAK inhibitor, 5-10 mg twice daily. CD4+ and CD8+ T cells were sorted from PBMCs. A note on this clone: Antigen: not known.

The sample was CD4+ T cells sorted from blood, taken at week 4, from a patient treated with tofacitinib. This sequence originates from a human donor with alopecia areata. The genes are TRBV27 and TRBJ2-6, with D unresolved. CDR3: CASRPSGANVLTF. The CDR3 nucleotides read TGTGCCAGCAGACCATCTGGGGCCAACGTCCTGACTTTC.